These 9 T cell receptor beta chains came from one sample sequenced in a study of T cells after yellow fever vaccination. TCRdb reprocessed the 5' RACE reads with MiXCR, giving one entry per CDR3 protein. This sample has 400,000 or so distinct CDR3 sequences, with 15% to 20% found just once. The source material was PBMCs, sampled before the yellow fever booster vaccination. The receptors come from a man younger than 35 who received the YFV17D yellow fever vaccine.

The table lists this clonotype with a few counts. This chain links TRBV28 with TRBJ2-5; D possibly corresponds to TRBD1 (6 bases). This CDR3 has 14 residues. The V and J ends lost 3 bases and 4 bases respectively, with 12 bases between them. Germline CDR1 reads MDHEN; CDR2 reads SYDVKM. As DNA, the CDR3 is TGTGCCAGCAGTTTCCCAGGGGTGGGAGAGACCCAGTACTTC. Protein: CASSFPGVGETQYF.

In DNA form, the CDR3 reads TGTGCCAGCAGCTTAGACGGACTAGCGGGGGACTCCAAAAACATTCAGTACTTC. This sequence encodes CASSLDGLAGDSKNIQYF. The rearrangement joins TRBV11-2 to TRBJ2-4; 13 positions match TRBD2. Germline V gives CDR1 SGHAT, CDR2 FQNNGV. CDR3 length: 18 residues. The junction had 4 bases not matched to a gene; V was cut back by 0 bases and J by 2 bases.

This clonotype was picked up a small number of times. V and J are TRBV12-3 or TRBV12-4 and TRBJ2-3; the match to TRBD2 covers 8 bases. The CDR3 covers 16 residues. The V segment lost 6 bases and the J segment 3 bases; nucleotides outside the gene matches: 11. CDR3 DNA sequence: TGTGCCAGCAGACCCCTCAGCGGGGGTGGGACAGATACGCAGTATTTT. Residues: CASRPLSGGGTDTQYF.

The chain recombines TRBV27 with TRBJ2-7; D may be TRBD2 (6 bases). Germline V gives CDR1 MNHEY, CDR2 SMNVEV (reference sequence). V lost 6 bases to trimming and J lost 1 base, with 16 bases between them. The CDR3 is 15 residues long. In nucleotides, the CDR3 is TGTGCCAGCAGCCCAATCCCTGGGAGGTCCTACGAGCAGTACTTC. Translating it yields CASSPIPGRSYEQYF.

The rearrangement links TRBV29-1 to TRBJ2-6; D unresolved. The ends were cut back, 5 bases at V and 0 bases at J, with 5 bases in the middle. Germline CDR1 and CDR2: SQVTM and ANQGSEA. The CDR3 consists of 13 residues. The CDR3 coding sequence is TGCAGCGTTATGAGCTCTGGGGCCAACGTCCTGACTTTC. Translated: CSVMSSGANVLTF. The full variable domain, completed using reference TRBV29-1 and TRBJ2-6, is SAVISQKPSRDICQRGTSLTIQCQVDSQVTMMFWYRQQPGQSLTLIATANQGSEATYESGFVIDKFPISRPNLTFSTLTVSNMSPEDSSIYLCSVMSSGANVLTFGAGSRLTVL.

This clonotype was counted between two and nine times. V is TRBV7-9 and J is TRBJ2-3; D call uncertain. The CDR3 is 15 residues long. Germline lookup yields CDR1 SEHNR and CDR2 FQNEAQ (reference sequence). V lost 1 base to trimming and J lost 2 bases, with 10 bases between them. CDR3 region: CASSLVRLLTDTQYF. CDR3 coding DNA: TGTGCCAGCAGCTTAGTCCGGTTACTCACAGATACGCAGTATTTT.

This clonotype was detected a few times. The chain couples TRBV7-2 to TRBJ2-3; perhaps D is TRBD1 or TRBD2 (5 bases each). The V and J ends lost 3 bases and 5 bases respectively, with 15 bases between them. The CDR3 runs 15 residues. CDR1 is SGHTA, CDR2 FQGNSA, per germline. CDR3 amino acids: CASSFRSGLLDTQYF. In nucleotides, the CDR3 is TGTGCCAGCAGCTTCAGGTCGGGGCTGTTAGATACGCAGTATTTT.

The chain combines TRBV6-2 or TRBV6-3 with TRBJ2-3; D may be TRBD2 (5 bases). Trimming shortened V by 5 bases and J by 7 bases, and 13 bases separated the two germline ends. This CDR3 contains 13 residues. Germline-derived CDR1 and CDR2 are MNHEY and SVGEGT. The chain's CDR3 is CASSPGMAYTQYF. In DNA form, the CDR3 reads TGTGCCAGCAGTCCGGGGATGGCATATACGCAGTATTTT.

The chain links TRBV12-3 or TRBV12-4 to TRBJ2-7; 10 nucleotides match TRBD1. V lost 6 bases to trimming and J lost 3 bases; unmatched junction nucleotides: 8. The CDR3 is 15 residues long. CDR3 nucleotide sequence: TGTGCCAGCAGCCGTGACAGGGGGCCGGGCTACGAGCAGTACTTC. Translation: CASSRDRGPGYEQYF.